This is a list of T cell receptor beta chains from one sample in a study of cytomegalovirus exposure and HLA in healthy donors. Produced via immunoSEQ multiplex PCR; TCRdb's table is partial and in-frame only. The sample carries 110,000 or so clones, approximately 74% recorded once. The material sequenced was PBMCs. Receptor source: a woman aged 50 to 60 in good health and CMV-seropositive. Each CDR3 is given with its conserved first and last residue. The D gene is left open where the match is weak. Clone size is shown for a subset of rows, as once, few, many or a class of expanded clone.

V gene	clone size	D gene	J gene	CDR3 DNA	CDR3 protein
TRBV29-1	NA	TRBD2	TRBJ2-1	TGCAGCGTTGGAGCGGGAGTGTCCTACAATGAGCAGTTCTTC	CSVGAGVSYNEQFF
TRBV10-3	NA	TRBD2	TRBJ2-3	TGTGCCATCAGTGACTTTCTAGCGGAAGATACGCAGTATTTT	CAISDFLAEDTQYF
TRBV5-1	NA	TRBD1	TRBJ2-5	TGCGCCAGCAGCCTGGACAGGGGGGGTGTGGGAGAGACCCAGTACTTC	CASSLDRGGVGETQYF
TRBV6-6	NA	NA	TRBJ1-1	TGTGCCAGCAACTTCGGGGGTAGCACTGAAGCTTTCTTT	CASNFGGSTEAFF
TRBV5-1	NA	TRBD1	TRBJ2-1	TGCGCCAGCAGCTTAGGGGGCGATGAGCAGTTCTTC	CASSLGGDEQFF
TRBV5-1	NA	NA	TRBJ2-2	TGCGCCAGCAGCTTGGAGACAATCAACACCGGGGAGCTGTTTTTT	CASSLETINTGELFF
TRBV18	once	NA	TRBJ1-3	TGTGCCAGCTCACCCCCCGCAGGTTTCGGAAACACCATATATTTT	CASSPPAGFGNTIYF
TRBV5-4	NA	NA	TRBJ1-1	TGTGCCAGCAGCTTGGCAGGGGCCAGTGAAGCTTTCTTT	CASSLAGASEAFF
TRBV4-2	NA	TRBD1	TRBJ1-1	TGTGCCAGCAGCCTAATACAGGGGGCGGGTAGGTTAGTCGCTGAAGCTTTCTTT	CASSLIQGAGRLVAEAFF
TRBV27	NA	TRBD2	TRBJ2-1	TGTGCCAGCAGTTTCCGACTAGCGGGAGTTACCGATGAGCAGTTCTTC	CASSFRLAGVTDEQFF
TRBV6-5	NA	NA	TRBJ2-7	TGTGCCAGCAGTGAATCGGGGAACCGCTACGAGCAGTACTTC	CASSESGNRYEQYF
TRBV7-9	NA	NA	TRBJ1-1	TGTGCCAGCAGCTCACGTGGGGGAGGGACTGAAGCTTTCTTT	CASSSRGGGTEAFF
TRBV2	NA	NA	TRBJ2-4	TGTGCCAGCACCGATGGGGGGGCGCGGACCAAAAACATTCAGTACTTC	CASTDGGARTKNIQYF
TRBV10-3	NA	NA	TRBJ1-2	TGTGCCATCAGTGAGTCGCTGGAGAACCCGAATGGCTACACCTTC	CAISESLENPNGYTF
TRBV7-9	NA	TRBD1	TRBJ1-5	TGTGCCAGCAGTGGGACAGGCGGTAATCAGCCCCAGCATTTT	CASSGTGGNQPQHF
TRBV6-5	NA	NA	TRBJ1-2	TGTGCCAGCAGGCAAACAGGATTTGGAGGCTACACCTTC	CASRQTGFGGYTF
TRBV18	NA	NA	TRBJ2-7	TGTGCCAGCTCAGATAAGGGGATGTACGAGCAGTACTTC	CASSDKGMYEQYF
TRBV5-1	once	TRBD1	TRBJ2-7	TGCGCCAGCAGCGTCGGGACAGGGCCAGGAGGGGATGAGCAGTACTTC	CASSVGTGPGGDEQYF
TRBV6-5	few	NA	TRBJ2-1	TGTGCCAGCTTCTCCAGGGCGAACGAGCAGTTCTTC	CASFSRANEQFF
TRBV28	NA	TRBD1	TRBJ1-5	TGTGCCAGCAGTTCCCCTGAGACAGGGAGAAGCAATCAGCCCCAGCATTTT	CASSSPETGRSNQPQHF
TRBV18	NA	NA	TRBJ2-7	TGTGCCAGCTCACCACAAAATGCTAACTACGAGCAGTACTTC	CASSPQNANYEQYF
TRBV30	few	NA	TRBJ2-7	TGTGCCTGGATCTCCCTGGGCTCAAGCAGATACGAGCAGTACTTC	CAWISLGSSRYEQYF
TRBV9	NA	TRBD1	TRBJ1-6	TGTGCCAGCAGCTCTGGGACAGGAAGCCTCATATTCGACCTTTATAATTCACCCCTCCACTTT	CASSSGTGSLIFDLYNSPLHF
TRBV19	NA	TRBD1	TRBJ1-5	TGTGCCAGTAGTTACCTGACAGGGAACAATCAGCCCCAGCATTTT	CASSYLTGNNQPQHF
TRBV30	NA	TRBD2	TRBJ2-1	TGTGCCTGGAGTGCCGGGACTAGCGGACTTTGGGGTGAGCAGTTCTTC	CAWSAGTSGLWGEQFF
TRBV4-3	NA	NA	TRBJ1-5	TGCGCCAGCAGCCAAGATATCTCAGGGGGCAATCAGCCCCAGCATTTT	CASSQDISGGNQPQHF
TRBV10-1	NA	TRBD1	TRBJ1-2	TGCGCCAGCAGTGAGCGATGGGACAGGACTCTCACTGGCTCCGGGAGCTACACCTTC	CASSERWDRTLTGSGSYTF
TRBV7-2	NA	NA	TRBJ2-3	TGTGCCAGCGCCCCCGTCCTAGCACCCACAGATACGCAGTATTTT	CASAPVLAPTDTQYF
TRBV14	NA	NA	TRBJ1-2	TGTGCCAGCAGCCAAGAAGAAAGGGGGTTGCAGTCAGACTATGGCTACACCTTC	CASSQEERGLQSDYGYTF
TRBV28	NA	NA	TRBJ1-5	TGTGCCAGCGGGGGAGGGAGTGTTCAGCCCCAGCATTTT	CASGGGSVQPQHF
TRBV6-1	NA	TRBD1	TRBJ1-1	TGTGCCAGCTGGGCAGGGGGCCGGGACACTGAAGCTTTCTTT	CASWAGGRDTEAFF
TRBV4-2	NA	TRBD1	TRBJ1-1	TGTGCCAGCAGCCAAGATGGAAAGGGGGCGAACACTGAAGCTTTCTTT	CASSQDGKGANTEAFF
TRBV5-1	few	NA	TRBJ2-3	TGCGCCAGCAGCTTGGGGGGGACTAGCACAGATACGCAGTATTTT	CASSLGGTSTDTQYF
TRBV7-2	once	NA	TRBJ1-5	TGTGCCAGCAGCTTAGACTCCAGGGCGGTTCAGCCCCAGCATTTT	CASSLDSRAVQPQHF
TRBV28	NA	TRBD1	TRBJ1-2	TGTGCCAGCAGCGTCAACAGGGGGGACTATGGCTACACCTTC	CASSVNRGDYGYTF
TRBV4-1	few	TRBD1	TRBJ1-5	TGCGCCAGCAGCCAACCCCCGGGACAGGGGGCCTTTTCCAATCAGCCCCAGCATTTT	CASSQPPGQGAFSNQPQHF
TRBV28	NA	NA	TRBJ1-3	TGTGCCAGCAGTTCAGGGAGAAACACCATATATTTT	CASSSGRNTIYF
TRBV28	NA	NA	TRBJ2-2	TGTGCCAGCAGTCAGGGTAGGGGCACCGGGGAGCTGTTTTTT	CASSQGRGTGELFF
TRBV15	NA	NA	TRBJ1-1	TGTGCCACCAGCAGGCCACTGCCGTTGAACACTGAAGCTTTCTTT	CATSRPLPLNTEAFF
TRBV27	NA	NA	TRBJ1-2	TGTGCCAGCACCCATAGGGGAGGGAATGGCTACACCTTC	CASTHRGGNGYTF
TRBV5-1	once	NA	TRBJ2-5	TGCGCCAGCAGCTTTCCGGGACAAGTAGAGACCCAGTACTTC	CASSFPGQVETQYF
TRBV27	NA	TRBD1	TRBJ2-5	TGTGCCAGCAGTCCACAGGGGCGCGGGGAGACCCAGTACTTC	CASSPQGRGETQYF
TRBV7-2	NA	NA	TRBJ1-4	TGTGCCAGCAGCTTGATGCGGGGCAATGAAAAACTGTTTTTT	CASSLMRGNEKLFF